Presented here are 16 T cell receptor beta chains from one specimen sequenced in a study of PD-L1 blockade in urothelial cancer. Time point noted: pretreatment peripheral blood. The repertoire was sequenced with immunoSEQ multiplex PCR; TCRdb's copy has only in-frame clones and lacks some. Among some 56,000 clones listed, roughly 80% were seen once. The sample consisted of PBMCs, taken around atezolizumab (anti-PD-L1) treatment. The source is a man over 45 with urothelial cancer.

The gene calls are TRBV9 and TRBJ2-5; 7 nucleotides align to TRBD2. Germline-derived CDR1 and CDR2 are SGDLS and YYNGEE. V gave up 1 base and J gave up 2 bases; unmatched junction bases: 5. CDR3 length: 15 residues. CDR3 DNA sequence: TGTGCCAGCAGCGTACTGGGGGGAGGGCAAGAGACCCAGTACTTC. As protein: CASSVLGGGQETQYF. The variable domain in full, completed from reference TRBV9 and TRBJ2-5, reads DSGVTQTPKHLITATGQRVTLRCSPRSGDLSVYWYQQSLDQGLQFLIQYYNGEERAKGNILERFSAQQFPDLHSELNLSSLELGDSALYFCASSVLGGGQETQYFGPGTRLLVL.

This chain connects TRBV27 to TRBJ2-7; 11 bases align to TRBD2. V lost 6 bases, J lost 3 bases, and 19 bases stayed unmatched. The germline gives CDR1 MNHEY, CDR2 SMNVEV (reference sequence). CDR3 length: 19 amino acids. The CDR3 DNA reads as TGTGCCAGCAGCCACTACGGTCGGGCTAGCGGGAGGTGGAACTACGAGCAGTACTTC. Translated, it gives CASSHYGRASGRWNYEQYF.

This chain connects TRBV5-5 to TRBJ2-1; 12 nucleotides line up with TRBD1. The CDR3 is 15 amino acids. In germline, CDR1 is SGHKS, CDR2 YYEKEE (reference sequence). Trimming at V came to 4 bases and at J to 10 bases, leaving 9 bases not matched to a gene. DNA of the CDR3: TGTGCCAGCAGCCCTCCGGGACAGGGGGCGCGGGAGCAGTTCTTC. It translates to CASSPPGQGAREQFF.

The chain employs TRBV6-5 and TRBJ1-3; 8 bases are a match to TRBD1. There are 15 residues in the CDR3. Germline-derived CDR1 and CDR2 are MNHEY and SVGAGI. V was pared by 2 bases and J by 2 bases, with 2 bases of the junction left unmatched. The CDR3 protein is CASSYQGAPGNTIYF. The DNA for the CDR3 is TGTGCCAGCAGTTACCAGGGGGCGCCTGGAAACACCATATATTTT.

A single count supports this clone. The rearrangement uses TRBV9 and TRBJ1-6; 7 nucleotides line up with TRBD1. This CDR3 spans 15 amino acids. With 4 bases clipped from V and 9 bases from J, the junction kept 10 bases outside the gene matches. The germline gives CDR1 SGDLS, CDR2 YYNGEE. CDR3 nucleotide sequence: TGTGCCAGCAGCCCGGCAGGGACAGAGGGTTCACCCCTCCACTTT. Protein: CASSPAGTEGSPLHF.

This clone came up once. The chain links TRBV6-5 to TRBJ2-5; TRBD2 agrees at 8 bases. Germline loops: CDR1 MNHEY, CDR2 SVGAGI. This CDR3 contains 15 residues. Trimming took 2 bases from V and 11 from J; bases not matched to a gene: 13. Here the CDR3 reads CASSYGRGATREQYF. In DNA, the CDR3 is TGTGCCAGCAGTTACGGGCGGGGGGCTACTCGAGAGCAGTACTTC.

This clone is a singleton in its sample. The V and J genes are TRBV28 and TRBJ2-2; TRBD2 might be the D (5 bases). CDR3 length: 11 residues. Germline V gene lookup returns CDR1 MDHEN and CDR2 SYDVKM. The germline V and J ends were trimmed by 6 bases and 9 bases, with 8 bases remaining between them. In nucleotides, the CDR3 is TGTGCCAGCAGCAGCGGACGGGAGCTGTTTTTT. Protein sequence: CASSSGRELFF.

The chain links TRBV9 to TRBJ2-7; D remains ambiguous. The V gene lost 0 bases and the J gene lost 5 bases, with 12 bases spanning the gap. Per the germline V gene, CDR1 is SGDLS and CDR2 is YYNGEE. The CDR3 runs 14 residues. The CDR3 reads CASSVGAGSDEQYF. The CDR3, as DNA: TGTGCCAGCAGCGTAGGCGCAGGATCAGACGAGCAGTACTTC.

Comments on this clone: The junction departs from germline at one end; a sequencing error may be responsible. J is TRBJ2-1 and V is TRBV28, with 8 bases identical to TRBD1. This CDR3 is 12 amino acids long. Germline V lookup: CDR1 MDHEN, CDR2 SYDVKM. The DNA for the CDR3 is TGTGCCAGCAGCTATCACGGGACAGGTGGGATCTTC. This translates into CASSYHGTGGIF.

This CDR3 reads CASRTGDQPQHF. DNA of the CDR3: TGTGCCAGTAGAACAGGGGATCAGCCCCAGCATTTT. The gene calls are TRBV19 and TRBJ1-5, with 7 bases identical to TRBD1. This CDR3 spans 12 amino acids. The germline gives CDR1 LNHDA, CDR2 SQIVND (reference sequence). J lost 5 bases, V lost 6 bases, and 1 base had no gene match. The full variable domain, completed using reference TRBV19 and TRBJ1-5, is DGGITQSPKYLFRKEGQNVTLSCEQNLNHDAMYWYRQDPGQGLRLIYYSQIVNDFQKGDIAEGYSVSREKKESFPLTVTSAQKNPTAFYLCASRTGDQPQHFGDGTRLSIL.

The CDR3 sequence is CASSQGTVFHEQYF. The CDR3 DNA reads as TGTGCCAGCAGCCAAGGGACAGTTTTCCACGAGCAGTACTTC. The rearrangement links TRBV14 to TRBJ2-7, with D possibly being TRBD1 (6 bases). Germline V gives CDR1 SGHDN, CDR2 FVKESK. The ends were cut back, 1 base at V and 5 bases at J, with 12 bases in the middle. CDR3 length equals 14 residues. The complete variable domain, with remaining parts taken from reference TRBV14 and TRBJ2-7, reads EAGVTQFPSHSVIEKGQTVTLRCDPISGHDNLYWYRRVMGKEIKFLLHFVKESKQDESGMPNNRFLAERTGGTYSTLKVQPAELEDSGVYFCASSQGTVFHEQYFGPGTRLTVT.

V is TRBV4-3 and J is TRBJ2-4; possible D gene TRBD1, 6 bases. The V end lost 0 bases, the J end lost 12 bases, and 9 bases lay between the germline ends. The CDR3 is made up of 12 amino acids. The germline gives CDR1 LGHNA, CDR2 YSLEER. The CDR3 here is CASSQDAGAQYF. The CDR3 DNA reads as TGCGCCAGCAGCCAAGATGCAGGGGCTCAGTACTTC.

The chain couples TRBV9 to TRBJ2-1, with 9 bases matching TRBD1. This CDR3 is built from 13 residues. Germline V CDR1 and CDR2: SGDLS, YYNGEE. After removal of 3 bases from V and 10 bases from J, the junction contained 5 bases not matched to a gene. CDR3 residues: CASSETTGGEQFF. The CDR3 DNA reads TGTGCCAGCAGCGAGACCACAGGGGGCGAGCAGTTCTTC.

V and J are TRBV7-3 and TRBJ2-3; D call uncertain. CDR3 length: 13 residues. Germline V gives CDR1 SGHTA, CDR2 FQGTGA. The V end lost 2 bases, the J end lost 6 bases, and 9 bases lay between the germline ends. DNA of the CDR3: TGTGCCAGCAGCTTACGGTCCCGGGATACGCAGTATTTT. Amino acids: CASSLRSRDTQYF.

The J gene is TRBJ2-5, the V gene TRBV18, with D maybe TRBD1 (6 bases). The ends were cut back, 1 base at V and 2 bases at J, with 8 bases in the middle. The CDR3 spans 14 residues. CDR1 KGHSH and CDR2 LQKENI come from the germline V gene. The CDR3 DNA reads TGTGCCAGCTCACCACGAGGGGGTCAAGAGACCCAGTACTTC. As protein: CASSPRGGQETQYF.

The chain joins TRBV6-5 to TRBJ2-5; tentatively, D is TRBD2 (5 bases). The length of the CDR3 is 14 residues. V was trimmed by 10 bases and J by 3 bases, leaving 18 bases between them. Germline CDR1 reads MNHEY; CDR2 reads SVGAGI. This CDR3 reads CATSELGNEETQYF. The DNA of the CDR3 is TGTGCCACATCTGAACTAGGAAACGAAGAGACCCAGTACTTC.